Below are 9 T cell receptor beta chains sequenced from a single sample in a study of blood T cell repertoires in COVID-19. Method: immunoSEQ multiplex PCR; TCRdb's copy keeps in-frame clones and lacks some. The sample yields 100,000 to 150,000 clones, around four fifths seen once. Source material: peripheral blood. The receptors come from a man aged 60 to 69 with acute or convalescent COVID-19.

This chain links TRBV14 with TRBJ1-1; maybe TRBD1 (6 bases). Trimming left V 7 bases short and J 1 base short, with 16 bases between. CDR3 length equals 15 residues. The V gene's germline CDR1 is SGHDN and CDR2 FVKESK. In DNA, the CDR3 is TGTGCCAGCAATAACCAGGGGTTGAAGAACACTGAAGCTTTCTTT. This encodes CASNNQGLKNTEAFF.

This chain links TRBV7-8 with TRBJ2-2, with 9 bases that match TRBD1. V gave up 3 bases and J gave up 3 bases; unmatched junction bases: 5. The length of the CDR3 is 16 residues. Germline CDR1 and CDR2: SGHVS and FQNEAQ. The CDR3 here is CASSLGDRVYTGELFF. The CDR3 DNA is TGTGCCAGCAGCTTGGGGGACAGGGTGTACACCGGGGAGCTGTTTTTT.

The J gene is TRBJ2-1, the V gene TRBV7-3, with 8 positions matching TRBD1. CDR1 SGHTA and CDR2 FQGTGA come from the germline V gene. This CDR3 is 16 amino acids long. Trimming removed 1 base from V and 3 bases from J; junction bases left unmatched: 5. The CDR3 reads CASSLKGQEFYNEQFF. The CDR3 region has the DNA TGTGCCAGCAGCTTAAAGGGACAGGAGTTCTACAATGAGCAGTTCTTC.

This chain connects TRBV7-9 to TRBJ1-2; 7 nucleotides match TRBD1. J gave up 0 bases and V 4 bases, and 5 bases lay outside the gene matches. Germline V lookup: CDR1 SEHNR, CDR2 FQNEAQ (reference sequence). There are 15 residues in the CDR3. CDR3 residues: CASSSRTGANYGYTF. DNA for the CDR3: TGTGCCAGCAGCTCCAGAACAGGGGCTAACTATGGCTACACCTTC.

V gene TRBV24-1 combines with J gene TRBJ2-7; tentative D call: TRBD1 (6 bases). Germline CDR1 KGHDR, CDR2 SFDVKD. This CDR3 region has 12 residues. V was shortened by 9 bases and J by 4 bases, with 12 bases between the two germline ends. The CDR3 region is CATGDTGYEQYF. The CDR3 coding sequence is TGTGCCACCGGGGATACAGGGTACGAGCAGTACTTC.

This chain connects TRBV9 to TRBJ1-1; tentative D call: TRBD1 (6 bases). Deletions cut 5 bases from V and 1 base from J, with 6 bases between. Germline V gene lookup returns CDR1 SGDLS and CDR2 YYNGEE. CDR3 length: 12 amino acids. The CDR3 nucleotides are TGTGCCAGCAGAGGGGGGAACACTGAAGCTTTCTTT. Translation: CASRGGNTEAFF.

This rearrangement joins TRBV7-7 to TRBJ2-3, with 13 positions matching TRBD2. This CDR3 comprises 15 residues. Germline V gene sequence: CDR1 SSHAT, CDR2 FNYEAQ (reference sequence). Unmatched junction bases numbered 1, after V lost 3 bases and J lost 4 bases. Here the CDR3 reads CASSFTSGGADTQYF. The CDR3, as DNA: TGTGCCAGCAGCTTTACTAGCGGGGGGGCAGATACGCAGTATTTT.

This rearrangement joins TRBV11-2 to TRBJ2-1; the D is unclear. The length of the CDR3 is 14 residues. The germline V gene has CDR1 SGHAT and CDR2 FQNNGV. The V and J ends lost 2 bases and 6 bases respectively, with 11 bases between them. The chain's CDR3 is CASSLRTASNEQFF. The CDR3 coding sequence is TGTGCCAGCAGCTTACGTACGGCTAGCAATGAGCAGTTCTTC. Full variable domain (missing parts from reference TRBV11-2 and TRBJ2-1): EAGVAQSPRYKIIEKRQSVAFWCNPISGHATLYWYQQILGQGPKLLIQFQNNGVVDDSQLPKDRFSAERLKGVDSTLKIQPAKLEDSAVYLCASSLRTASNEQFFGPGTRLTVL.

With respect to this clone: The identical CDR3 is also encoded by other nucleotide sequences in the sample. The rearrangement links TRBV6-5 to TRBJ2-7, with D possibly being TRBD1 (5 bases). The V and J ends lost 6 bases and 5 bases respectively, with 14 bases between them. CDR3 length: 13 residues. Germline lookup yields CDR1 MNHEY and CDR2 SVGAGI. CDR3 amino acids: CASRITGSHEQYF. CDR3 DNA sequence: TGTGCCAGCAGGATCACAGGATCCCACGAGCAGTACTTC.